Presented here are 7 T cell receptor beta chains from one specimen sequenced in a study of identical twins. TCRdb recomputed calls from the 5' RACE reads with MiXCR, one row per CDR3 protein. The sample consists of some 630,000 distinct CDR3 sequences, about 7% of them appearing once. This sample also appeared in a second study, on yellow fever vaccine responses in identical twins.

Material for sequencing was PBMCs. The receptor source for this set is a young woman in good health.

In this sample, this clonotype turned up a few times. The chain combines TRBV27 with TRBJ1-5, with 11 bases matching TRBD1. CDR3 length equals 16 residues. CDR1 is MNHEY, CDR2 SMNVEV, per germline (reference sequence). The V gene end was trimmed by 3 bases and the J gene end by 6 bases; junction bases not matched to a gene: 7. The CDR3: CASSLTWTGGGQPQHF. The CDR3 bases are TGTGCCAGCAGTTTGACTTGGACAGGGGGCGGTCAGCCCCAGCATTTT.

This clonotype was seen repeatedly, ten times or more. V and J are TRBV12-3 or TRBV12-4 and TRBJ2-5; D might be TRBD1 or TRBD2, each matching 6 bases. CDR3 length: 16 residues. With 6 bases removed from V and 6 bases from J, the gap between germline ends came to 23 bases. CDR3 bases: TGTGCCAGCAGCCCATTCCAAGCCGGGGGCAGAAAGACCCAGTACTTC. Encoded protein: CASSPFQAGGRKTQYF.

In this sample, this clonotype turned up many times. This chain links TRBV12-3 or TRBV12-4 with TRBJ2-1; D call uncertain. This CDR3 has 12 amino acids. Trimming took off 6 bases at V and 4 bases at J, with 7 bases between the two ends. This chain's CDR3 is CASSPGYNEQFF. The CDR3 region has the DNA TGTGCCAGCAGCCCCGGATACAATGAGCAGTTCTTC.

This clonotype was found many times. The rearrangement links TRBV12-3 or TRBV12-4 to TRBJ2-2; 8 positions agree with TRBD1. The CDR3 spans 17 residues. The J segment lost 8 bases and the V segment lost 6 bases, leaving 17 bases of the junction unmatched. The CDR3 loop is CASSRTGQGGQGGELFF. In DNA form, the CDR3 reads TGTGCCAGCAGCCGAACCGGACAGGGAGGCCAAGGAGGGGAGCTGTTTTTT.

This clonotype was observed a few times. The V call is TRBV12-3 or TRBV12-4, the J call TRBJ1-6; no clear D gene. The CDR3 has 13 residues. Trimming left V 1 base short and J 13 bases short, with 11 bases between. CDR3 nucleotides: TGTGCCAGCAGTTTAGGGCAGAAAGACCCCCTCCACTTT. Translating it yields CASSLGQKDPLHF.

There are a few counts of this clonotype. In DNA, the CDR3 is TGTGCCAGTACCCTCTCGCATGAGCAGTTCTTC. Protein: CASTLSHEQFF. The rearrangement uses TRBV2 and TRBJ2-1; no clear D. CDR1 is SNHLY and CDR2 is FYNNEI in the germline V gene. This CDR3 is 11 amino acids long. V lost 9 bases, J lost 8 bases, and 11 bases lay in between.

V gene TRBV5-1 combines with J gene TRBJ2-7; 8 bases match TRBD2. Germline V gene sequence: CDR1 SGHRS, CDR2 YFSETQ. Losses at the gene ends were 2 bases for V and 7 bases for J; bases not matched to a gene: 2. This CDR3 is 12 amino acids long. CDR3 region: CASSFAGGEQYF. In nucleotides, the CDR3 is TGCGCCAGCAGCTTCGCGGGAGGTGAGCAGTACTTC.